The rows below give T cell receptor beta chains drawn from one sample of a study of shared T cell receptors in the human thymus. Here immunoSEQ multiplex PCR was the method, and the copy in TCRdb shows in-frame clones only, minus some. This sample yields 700,000 to 750,000 clones, of which 70% to 90% are seen a single time; roughly 0.01% belongs to the top ten. The same sample was also used in a study of human thymus T cells.

Sample: thymocytes. These receptors were obtained from a girl less than two years old with a congenital heart defect. Both conserved end residues are part of each CDR3. The D gene is left open where the match is weak. Where a row states a size, it is once, few, many or the class of an expanded clone; other rows omit it.

d_call,j_call,clone_size,v_call,cdr3_aa,cdr3_nt
.,TRBJ1-4,once,TRBV5-6,CASSWTVGEKLFF,TGTGCCAGCAGCTGGACTGTGGGTGAAAAACTGTTTTTT
.,TRBJ2-3,.,TRBV27,CASSPLSGLFTDTQYF,TGTGCCAGCAGTCCTCTTAGCGGCCTATTCACAGATACGCAGTATTTT
.,TRBJ1-2,.,TRBV10-3,CAISARGLGKGYGYTF,TGTGCCATCAGCGCCCGCGGCCTCGGGAAGGGCTATGGCTACACCTTC
TRBD2,TRBJ2-7,.,TRBV30,CAWSESGGAFYEQYF,TGTGCCTGGAGTGAGAGCGGGGGGGCCTTCTACGAGCAGTACTTC
TRBD1,TRBJ1-1,once,TRBV10-2,CASSEGGSTGQDNTEAFF,TGCGCCAGCAGCGAGGGGGGCTCTACGGGACAGGATAACACTGAAGCTTTCTTT
TRBD1,TRBJ1-1,.,TRBV7-2,CASSLWPPPGTGGCTEAFF,TGTGCCAGCAGCTTATGGCCCCCCCCCGGGACAGGGGGCTGCACTGAAGCTTTCTTT
.,TRBJ1-1,.,TRBV19,CATDRDGRGAFF,TGTGCCACCGACCGGGACGGCAGGGGAGCTTTCTTT
TRBD1,TRBJ2-7,.,TRBV11-1,CATSKSTGVTYEQYF,TGTGCCACCTCTAAATCTACAGGGGTCACCTACGAGCAGTACTTC
TRBD1,TRBJ1-2,.,TRBV27,CASSGDSWGYTF,TGTGCCAGCAGTGGGGACAGCTGGGGCTACACCTTC
TRBD1,TRBJ1-6,.,TRBV11-2,CASSLDAGGSYNSPLHF,TGTGCCAGCAGCTTAGACGCAGGGGGAAGCTATAATTCACCCCTCCACTTT
.,TRBJ2-1,.,TRBV5-1,CASSLTERGNEQFF,TGCGCCAGCAGCTTGACGGAGAGAGGGAATGAGCAGTTCTTC
.,TRBJ1-1,.,TRBV6-6,CASSYPGTPNTEAFF,TGTGCCAGCAGTTACCCAGGGACACCGAACACTGAAGCTTTCTTT
.,TRBJ1-6,.,TRBV5-1,CASSVTYGGRFSPLHF,TGCGCCAGCAGCGTCACTTACGGGGGTCGGTTCTCACCCCTCCACTTT
.,TRBJ1-1,.,TRBV9,CASMGQDTEAFF,TGTGCCAGCATGGGTCAGGACACTGAAGCTTTCTTT
TRBD2,TRBJ2-7,.,TRBV15,CATSRGEGISYEQYF,TGTGCCACCAGCAGAGGGGAGGGGATCTCCTACGAGCAGTACTTC
TRBD1,TRBJ1-5,.,TRBV5-6,CASSAGGGYSNQPQHF,TGTGCCAGCAGCGCAGGGGGCGGGTATAGCAATCAGCCCCAGCATTTT
TRBD2,TRBJ2-1,.,TRBV4-3,CASSQARSGATYNEQFF,TGCGCCAGCAGCCAAGCCCGTAGCGGGGCCACCTACAATGAGCAGTTCTTC
.,TRBJ2-5,.,TRBV18,CASSPPGTQYF,TGTGCCAGCTCACCACCCGGGACCCAGTACTTC
TRBD1,TRBJ1-2,.,TRBV6-5,CASSYSGTGRGYTF,TGTGCCAGCAGTTATTCGGGGACAGGGAGGGGCTACACCTTC
.,TRBJ1-4,once,TRBV28,CASRKRDTPSLDEKLFF,TGTGCCAGCAGAAAGCGGGACACCCCGTCTTTGGATGAAAAACTGTTTTTT
TRBD1,TRBJ2-7,.,TRBV5-6,CASSYFRQGREQYF,TGTGCCAGCAGCTACTTCAGACAGGGTCGCGAGCAGTACTTC
.,TRBJ1-2,.,TRBV4-1,CASSQRNRAPYGYTF,TGCGCCAGCAGCCAGCGTAACAGGGCACCCTATGGCTACACCTTC
TRBD1,TRBJ2-7,.,TRBV28,CATDREHEQYF,TGTGCGACGGACAGGGAACACGAGCAGTACTTC
TRBD1,TRBJ2-5,.,TRBV5-4,CASRIDRGETQYF,TGTGCCAGCAGGATTGACAGGGGAGAGACCCAGTACTTC
TRBD2,TRBJ2-3,.,TRBV4-3,CASSQLAGATDTQYF,TGCGCCAGCAGCCAACTAGCGGGGGCCACAGATACGCAGTATTTT
.,TRBJ1-6,few,TRBV6-1,CASSEKRSRYSPLHF,TGTGCCAGCAGTGAAAAGCGGTCCCGCTATTCACCCCTCCACTTT
TRBD1,TRBJ1-2,.,TRBV4-3,CASSHWDRSSYGYTF,TGCGCCAGCAGCCATTGGGACAGGTCCAGCTATGGCTACACCTTC
.,TRBJ1-2,.,TRBV5-6,CASSLRLDYGYTF,TGTGCCAGCAGCTTGCGACTGGACTATGGCTACACCTTC
.,TRBJ1-1,few,TRBV28,CASSGSGGTEAFF,TGTGCCAGCAGTGGGTCCGGGGGCACTGAAGCTTTCTTT
.,TRBJ1-2,.,TRBV5-1,CASSPGGGYTF,TGCGCCAGCAGCCCCGGAGGTGGCTACACCTTC
.,TRBJ1-3,.,TRBV11-2,CASSFTVAIQDPIYF,TGTGCCAGCAGCTTCACCGTTGCTATACAGGATCCCATATATTTT
TRBD1,TRBJ2-1,.,TRBV7-4,CASSTHQTGGEEYNEQFF,TGTGCCAGCAGCACCCACCAGACAGGGGGCGAGGAATACAATGAGCAGTTCTTC
TRBD1,TRBJ2-1,.,TRBV29-1,CSVSGGASYNEQFF,TGCAGCGTATCAGGGGGCGCGAGCTACAATGAGCAGTTCTTC
.,TRBJ1-2,.,TRBV6-1,CASSDGGRHYGYTF,TGTGCCAGCAGTGACGGTGGGCGTCACTATGGCTACACCTTC
TRBD1,TRBJ1-2,.,TRBV5-6,CASSLYGTGDGYTF,TGTGCCAGCAGCTTATACGGGACAGGGGATGGCTACACCTTC
TRBD2,TRBJ2-7,.,TRBV29-1,CSVRKQVKLYPGEGNIPYEQYF,TGCAGCGTTCGTAAGCAGGTCAAACTTTACCCTGGGGAGGGGAATATCCCCTACGAGCAGTACTTC
.,TRBJ1-2,.,TRBV12-5,CASGLPINRDGGYTF,TGTGCTAGTGGTTTGCCCATAAACAGGGATGGCGGCTACACCTTC
TRBD1,TRBJ2-7,.,TRBV27,CASRLGQGSSYEQYF,TGTGCCAGCAGATTAGGACAGGGGAGCTCCTACGAGCAGTACTTC
.,TRBJ2-3,once,TRBV5-4,CASSLAGGHWSPGYF,TGTGCCAGCAGCTTGGCCGGCGGACACTGGAGTCCAGGGTATTTT
TRBD1,TRBJ1-1,few,TRBV13,CASSPLWPADRTLNTEAFF,TGTGCCAGCAGCCCTCTCTGGCCGGCGGACAGGACCTTGAACACTGAAGCTTTCTTT
.,TRBJ1-5,.,TRBV5-6,CASSQRGQENQPQHF,TGTGCCAGCAGCCAACGAGGGCAGGAGAATCAGCCCCAGCATTTT
.,TRBJ1-2,.,TRBV2,CASSEWLGGYGYTF,TGTGCCAGCAGTGAGTGGCTCGGAGGGTATGGCTACACCTTC
.,TRBJ1-1,.,TRBV6-6,CASSPRINTEAFF,TGTGCCAGCAGTCCGCGAATTAACACTGAAGCTTTCTTT
TRBD2,TRBJ2-7,.,TRBV29-1,CSVGAGTSESEQYF,TGCAGCGTTGGAGCCGGGACTAGCGAAAGCGAGCAGTACTTC
TRBD1,TRBJ1-4,few,TRBV19,CASSSPLGDSSATNEKLFF,TGTGCCAGTAGTAGCCCCCTGGGGGACAGCTCTGCAACTAATGAAAAACTGTTTTTT
TRBD1,TRBJ1-5,.,TRBV19,CASSYSPGQEWVQPQHF,TGTGCCAGTAGTTACTCTCCGGGACAGGAGTGGGTTCAGCCCCAGCATTTT
TRBD2,TRBJ2-3,.,TRBV5-6,CASSSTSGEGTDTQYF,TGTGCCAGCAGCTCGACTAGCGGGGAGGGCACAGATACGCAGTATTTT
TRBD1,TRBJ2-7,few,TRBV19,CASSSPSGGRYEQYF,TGTGCCAGTAGTTCCCCTTCAGGGGGTAGGTACGAGCAGTACTTC
TRBD1,TRBJ1-6,.,TRBV5-6,CASSLSTGCGSPLHF,TGTGCCAGCAGCTTATCGACAGGGTGTGGGTCACCCCTCCACTTT
.,TRBJ1-1,.,TRBV11-2,CAGDGLGNTEAFF,TGTGCCGGAGACGGTTTGGGGAACACTGAAGCTTTCTTT
.,TRBJ1-3,few,TRBV4-3,CASSQPPSGSSGNTIYF,TGCGCCAGCAGCCAACCACCATCAGGATCCTCTGGAAACACCATATATTTT
.,TRBJ2-2,.,TRBV14,CASSQDLEGGRPGELFF,TGTGCCAGCAGCCAAGATCTTGAGGGCGGAAGGCCCGGGGAGCTGTTTTTT
.,TRBJ2-2,.,TRBV5-6,CASSSEGQPNTGELFF,TGTGCCAGCAGCTCTGAAGGACAGCCTAACACCGGGGAGCTGTTTTTT